The rows below give T cell receptor beta chains drawn from one sample of a study of blood T cell repertoires in COVID-19. Clones were sequenced by immunoSEQ multiplex PCR, and TCRdb holds only the in-frame ones, with some missing. The table shows 250,000 to 300,000 clones, with roughly 89% occurring only once. The sequenced sample consisted of peripheral blood. The receptors here all came from a woman between 35 and 50 years old who had recovered from COVID-19. The CDR3 runs from the conserved cysteine through the conserved F or W. D genes are given only for firm matches. Clone size is shown for a subset of rows, as once, few, many or a class of expanded clone.

D,J,size,V,CDR3,DNA
TRBD1,TRBJ1-2,-,TRBV28,CASGSGTASFYGYTF,TGTGCCAGCGGATCCGGGACAGCAAGTTTCTATGGCTACACCTTC
-,TRBJ1-6,-,TRBV14,CASSRPGITYNSPLHF,TGTGCCAGCAGCCGTCCAGGGATAACCTATAATTCACCCCTCCACTTT
TRBD1,TRBJ2-7,-,TRBV30,CAWSRVGTADYEQYF,TGTGCCTGGAGTCGCGTGGGGACAGCAGACTACGAGCAGTACTTC
-,TRBJ2-7,-,TRBV19,CASSPTGNIYEQYF,TGTGCCAGTAGTCCTACAGGGAACATCTACGAGCAGTACTTC
TRBD2,TRBJ2-1,-,TRBV13,CASSFSGSMVEQFF,TGTGCCAGCAGCTTTAGCGGGAGTATGGTTGAGCAGTTCTTC
-,TRBJ2-1,-,TRBV30,CAWSELTSSYNEQFF,TGTGCCTGGAGTGAACTCACGAGCTCCTACAATGAGCAGTTCTTC
-,TRBJ1-4,-,TRBV21-1,CASGGEVEKLFF,TGTGCCAGCGGCGGCGAGGTGGAAAAACTGTTTTTT
TRBD1,TRBJ1-1,-,TRBV2,CASSAGQAITEAFF,TGTGCCAGCAGTGCGGGACAGGCGATCACTGAAGCTTTCTTT
TRBD1,TRBJ1-4,-,TRBV19,CASSPGDRKNEKLFF,TGTGCCAGTAGTCCCGGGGACAGAAAAAATGAAAAACTGTTTTTT
-,TRBJ2-7,-,TRBV19,CASSTKPQDYEQYF,TGTGCCAGTAGTACCAAACCACAGGACTACGAGCAGTACTTC
TRBD2,TRBJ2-5,once,TRBV19,CASRGNREGETQYF,TGTGCCAGTAGGGGGAACCGGGAGGGGGAGACCCAGTACTTC
-,TRBJ1-6,-,TRBV19,CASSTRPEEFYNSPLHF,TGTGCCAGTAGTACCCGACCTGAGGAGTTCTATAATTCACCCCTCCACTTT
-,TRBJ2-7,-,TRBV19,CASSETGRYEQYF,TGTGCCAGCTCCGAGACAGGGAGGTACGAGCAGTACTTC
TRBD2,TRBJ2-5,-,TRBV11-3,CASSPWFVSGRSQETQYF,TGTGCCAGCAGCCCATGGTTTGTTAGCGGGAGGTCCCAAGAGACCCAGTACTTC
-,TRBJ1-3,-,TRBV6-7,CASSSHSGNTIYF,TGTGCCAGCAGTTCCCACTCTGGAAACACCATATATTTT
-,TRBJ1-1,-,TRBV19,CASIGGTEAFF,TGTGCCAGTATCGGGGGTACTGAAGCTTTCTTT
-,TRBJ2-3,-,TRBV5-3,CARSRRDSSTDTQYF,TGTGCCAGAAGCCGCCGGGACTCCAGCACAGATACGCAGTATTTT
TRBD1,TRBJ2-7,-,TRBV6-5,CASRTGTGLKEQYF,TGTGCCAGCCGAACCGGGACAGGGCTTAAAGAGCAGTACTTC
TRBD2,TRBJ2-1,-,TRBV28,CASSLLSGSSYNEQFF,TGTGCCAGCAGTCTCCTTAGCGGGAGCTCCTACAATGAGCAGTTCTTC
-,TRBJ2-2,once,TRBV30,CAWSRGSSDTGELFF,TGTGCCTGGAGTCGTGGAAGTAGCGACACCGGGGAGCTGTTTTTT
TRBD1,TRBJ2-7,-,TRBV5-1,CASSQQTGAYEQYF,TGCGCCAGCAGCCAACAGACAGGGGCCTACGAGCAGTACTTC
TRBD2,TRBJ2-3,-,TRBV2,CASRGVAGSDTQYF,TGTGCCAGCAGGGGAGTAGCGGGCTCAGATACGCAGTATTTT
TRBD1,TRBJ1-3,-,TRBV11-2,CASSSWGYRGRSGNTIYF,TGTGCCAGCAGCTCCTGGGGGTACAGGGGACGCTCTGGAAACACCATATATTTT